The clone carrying this T cell receptor (beta chain) appeared a few times. No antigen is known for it. Germline V lookup: CDR1 DFQATT, CDR2 SNEGSKA (reference sequence). The CDR3 extends over 14 amino acids. J gave up 2 bases and V 6 bases, and 5 bases lay outside the gene matches. A J-beta primer mix and a sample-barcoded 5' primer were used in a second PCR of roughly 7 to 12 cycles. Researchers report that a template-switch adaptor with 12 random nucleotides tagged each cDNA molecule. TCRdb used MiXCR to reprocess the 5' RACE reads, holding one entry per CDR3 protein. The sample includes roughly 720,000 distinct CDR3 sequences, about 53% seen only once; the top ten take about 42%. The data are from a study of blood T cells in healthy people across ages. Whole-study results and caveats: Diversity figures derived from one million T cells were judged to underestimate the true value.

This TCR was recovered from a man at least 80 years old in good health. This chain joins TRBV20-1 and TRBJ2-5; 11 nucleotides line up with TRBD2. Sequencing used blood. The CDR3 region has the DNA TGCAGTGCGGGACTAGCGGACGCACAAGAGACCCAGTACTTC. Residues: CSAGLADAQETQYF.